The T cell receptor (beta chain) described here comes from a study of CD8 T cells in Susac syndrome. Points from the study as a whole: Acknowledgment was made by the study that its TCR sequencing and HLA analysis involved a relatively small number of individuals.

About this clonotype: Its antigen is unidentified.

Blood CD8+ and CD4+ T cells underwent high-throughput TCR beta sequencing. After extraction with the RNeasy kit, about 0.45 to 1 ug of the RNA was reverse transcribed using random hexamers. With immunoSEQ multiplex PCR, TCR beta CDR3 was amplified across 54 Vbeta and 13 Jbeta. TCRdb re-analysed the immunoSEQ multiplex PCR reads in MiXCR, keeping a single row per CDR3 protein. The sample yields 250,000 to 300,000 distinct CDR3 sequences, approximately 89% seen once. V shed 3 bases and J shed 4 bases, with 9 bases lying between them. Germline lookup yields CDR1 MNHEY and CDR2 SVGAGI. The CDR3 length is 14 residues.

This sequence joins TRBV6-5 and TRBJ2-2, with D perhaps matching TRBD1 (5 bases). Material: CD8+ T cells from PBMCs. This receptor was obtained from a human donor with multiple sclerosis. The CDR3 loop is CASSYGASTGELFF. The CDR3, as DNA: TGTGCCAGCAGTTATGGGGCTAGCACCGGGGAGCTGTTTTTT.